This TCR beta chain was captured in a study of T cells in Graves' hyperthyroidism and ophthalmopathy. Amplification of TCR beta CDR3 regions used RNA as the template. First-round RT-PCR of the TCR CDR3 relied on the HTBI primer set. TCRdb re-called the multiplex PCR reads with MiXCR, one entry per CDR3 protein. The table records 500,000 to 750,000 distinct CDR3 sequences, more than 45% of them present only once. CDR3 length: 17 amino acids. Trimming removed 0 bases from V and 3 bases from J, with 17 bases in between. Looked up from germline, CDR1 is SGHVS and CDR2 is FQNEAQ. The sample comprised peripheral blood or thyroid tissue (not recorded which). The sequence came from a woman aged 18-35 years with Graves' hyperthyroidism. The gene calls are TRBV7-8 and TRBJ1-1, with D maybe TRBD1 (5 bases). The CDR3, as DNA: TGTGCCAGCAGCTTAGCGTACGGGAAGGGACTTCACACTGAAGCTTTCTTT. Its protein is CASSLAYGKGLHTEAFF.